This T cell receptor (beta chain) is drawn from a study of T cells in Graves' hyperthyroidism and ophthalmopathy. Study observations and caveats: A median approximately 6.8 months before onset, the model predicted ophthalmopathy.

With regard to this clonotype: What it binds is unknown.

RNA transcripts yielded amplified TCR beta CDR3 regions. First-round RT-PCR of the TCR CDR3 relied on the HTBI primer set. TCRdb reprocessed the multiplex PCR reads via MiXCR and lists one record per CDR3 protein. The repertoire holds about 600,000 distinct CDR3 sequences, with more than 15% as singletons. Exclusions: uncontrolled infection, other autoimmune disease, pregnancy, lactation. The study based diagnoses on clinical symptoms, serum thyroxine and TRAb, thyroid ultrasound and orbital computed tomography. The V gene lost 0 bases and the J gene lost 2 bases, with 12 bases spanning the gap. Germline-derived CDR1 and CDR2 are SGHRS and YFSETQ. The CDR3 runs 16 residues.

What was sequenced was blood. The source of this sequence is a woman in her forties with Graves' ophthalmopathy. V gene TRBV5-1 combines with J gene TRBJ2-1; tentative D call: TRBD2 (5 bases). In DNA, the CDR3 is TGCGCCAGCAGCTTGGCCGGGAAGTGGCCCTACAATGAGCAGTTCTTC. As protein: CASSLAGKWPYNEQFF. The entire variable domain, with the rest obtained from reference TRBV5-1 and TRBJ2-1, is as follows: KAGVTQTPRYLIKTRGQQVTLSCSPISGHRSVSWYQQTPGQGLQFLFEYFSETQRNKGNFPGRFSGRQFSNSRSEMNVSTLELGDSALYLCASSLAGKWPYNEQFFGPGTRLTVL.